This T cell receptor beta chain appears in the sequencing data of a study of blood T cell repertoires in COVID-19 (dated by TCRdb to the early 2020s). Study-level background: Samples from collaborators originated in the United States, Italy and Spain and spanned both the acute and convalescent phases of COVID-19. The sample metadata nearly always contained a de-identified subject ID, COVID-19 status, age in years and sex. HLA class I and class II types, where available, came from metadata supplied by the sample provider rather than from assay-based typing. The repertoires were released in a freely available public database intended as a resource for research on the immune response to SARS-CoV-2. The dataset comprised deeply sampled blood TCRbeta repertoires from subjects exposed to, actively infected with, or recovered from COVID-19. The prospective study material was composed of cDNA or gDNA derived from T cells, B-cell-depleted T cells, or PBMCs. The samples were drawn from two sources: the first 160 participants of the ongoing ImmuneRACE study, and 1,000 to 1,500 subjects contributed by 6 global collaborators. Study-wide conclusions, independent of this receptor: The amount of clinical and demographic metadata varied by source and participant and was provided uncurated.

On this clone itself: The target of this receptor is not known. There are no base qualities to consult, and no much larger clone falls within one base.

TCRbeta CDR3 regions were amplified from genomic DNA by means of the immunoSEQ Assay, a bias-controlled multiplex PCR. Per the authors' processing: Nucleated cell counts per sample were estimated from amplification of reference gene primers within the assay. To quantify the absolute abundance of each unique TCRbeta CDR3 rearrangement, sequence reads were collapsed and filtered. For each sample, productive Simpson clonality was calculated by taking the square root of Simpson's diversity index across productive rearrangements. Imported from immuneACCESS, the table was reduced by TCRdb to in-frame sequences with V and J called. These copies leave out some clones; in studies compared against another copy, an unresolved V gene accounts for under half, and the cause of the remainder is not known. D and trimming were read from the DNA, whereas the V and J calls and clone size are those reported in that table. The sample has 95,000 to 150,000 clones on record, around 82% of them singletons. The ten largest clones add up to 9% to 14% of the sample.

The collaborating institutions used their own protocols to collect whole blood in K2EDTA tubes. For TCRbeta analysis, collaborators shipped samples in one of three forms: frozen whole blood, isolated PBMCs, or DNA extracted from either of those sample types. Per the germline V gene, MDHEN is the CDR1 and SYDVKM is the CDR2. V and J lose 7 bases and 3 bases, and a span of 17 bases separates them. Its CDR3 holds 15 amino acids, cysteine through phenylalanine. Only the CDR3 part of the read is kept: 45 bases, read in frame from the first base. The sequence came from a human donor in a cohort sampled during active COVID-19. Sequenced sample: peripheral blood. This chain joins TRBV28 to TRBJ2-3; a tentative D call is TRBD2 (6 bases match). The CDR3 region: CASNSQTGGTDTQYF. The DNA sequence follows: TGTGCCAGCAATAGCCAGACCGGGGGTACAGATACGCAGTATTTT.